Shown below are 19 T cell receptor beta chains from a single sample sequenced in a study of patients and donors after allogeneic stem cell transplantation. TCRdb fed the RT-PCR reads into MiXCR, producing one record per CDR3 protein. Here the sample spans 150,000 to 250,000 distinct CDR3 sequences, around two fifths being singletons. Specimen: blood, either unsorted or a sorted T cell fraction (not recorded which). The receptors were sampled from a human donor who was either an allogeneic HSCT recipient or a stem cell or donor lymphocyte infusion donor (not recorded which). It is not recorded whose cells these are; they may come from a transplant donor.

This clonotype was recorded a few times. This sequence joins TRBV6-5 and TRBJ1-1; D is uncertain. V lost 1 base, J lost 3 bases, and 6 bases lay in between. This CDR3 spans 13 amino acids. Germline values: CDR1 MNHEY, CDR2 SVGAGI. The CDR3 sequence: CASSYFPDTEAFF. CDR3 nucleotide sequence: TGTGCCAGCAGTTACTTCCCCGACACTGAAGCTTTCTTT.

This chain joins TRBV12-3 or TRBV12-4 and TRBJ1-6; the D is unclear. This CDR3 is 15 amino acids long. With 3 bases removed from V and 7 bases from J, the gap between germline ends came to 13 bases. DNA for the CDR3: TGTGCCAGCAGTTTCCGGACGGTTCAAAATTCACCCCTCCACTTT. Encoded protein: CASSFRTVQNSPLHF.

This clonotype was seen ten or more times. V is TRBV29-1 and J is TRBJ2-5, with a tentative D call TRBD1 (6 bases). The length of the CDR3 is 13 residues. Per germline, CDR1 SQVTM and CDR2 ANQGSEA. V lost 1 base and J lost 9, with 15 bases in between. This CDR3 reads CSVEVLGGGAQYF. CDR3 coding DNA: TGCAGCGTTGAAGTTTTAGGGGGTGGGGCCCAGTACTTC.

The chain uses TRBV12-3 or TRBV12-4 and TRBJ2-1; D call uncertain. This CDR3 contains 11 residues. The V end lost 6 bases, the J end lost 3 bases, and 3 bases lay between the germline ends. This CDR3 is CASRLYNEQFF. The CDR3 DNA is TGTGCCAGCAGACTCTACAATGAGCAGTTCTTC.

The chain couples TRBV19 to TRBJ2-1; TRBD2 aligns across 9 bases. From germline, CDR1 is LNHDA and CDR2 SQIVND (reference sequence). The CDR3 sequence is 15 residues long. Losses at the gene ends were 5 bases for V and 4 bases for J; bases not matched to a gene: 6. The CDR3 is CASSDSGSTYNEQFF. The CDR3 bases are TGTGCCAGTAGTGATAGCGGGAGTACATACAATGAGCAGTTCTTC. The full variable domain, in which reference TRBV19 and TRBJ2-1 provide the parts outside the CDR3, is DGGITQSPKYLFRKEGQNVTLSCEQNLNHDAMYWYRQDPGQGLRLIYYSQIVNDFQKGDIAEGYSVSREKKESFPLTVTSAQKNPTAFYLCASSDSGSTYNEQFFGPGTRLTVL.

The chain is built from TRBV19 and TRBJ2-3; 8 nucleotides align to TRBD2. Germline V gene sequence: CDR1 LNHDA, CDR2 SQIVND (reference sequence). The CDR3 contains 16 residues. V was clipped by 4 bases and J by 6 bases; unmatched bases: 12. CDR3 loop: CASSTGGPTSADTQYF. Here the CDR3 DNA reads TGTGCCAGTAGTACCGGGGGCCCGACTAGCGCTGATACGCAGTATTTT.

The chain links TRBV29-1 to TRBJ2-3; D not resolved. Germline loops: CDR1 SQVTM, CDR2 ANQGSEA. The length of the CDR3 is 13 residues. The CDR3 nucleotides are TGCAGTGATACGCAACCTAGCACAGATACGCAGTATTTT. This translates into CSDTQPSTDTQYF.

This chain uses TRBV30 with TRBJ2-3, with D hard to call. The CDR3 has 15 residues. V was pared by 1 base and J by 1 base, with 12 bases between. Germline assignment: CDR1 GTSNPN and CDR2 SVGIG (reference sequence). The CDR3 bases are TGTGCCTGGAGTGAGATAGAACATGGCACAGATACGCAGTATTTT. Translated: CAWSEIEHGTDTQYF.

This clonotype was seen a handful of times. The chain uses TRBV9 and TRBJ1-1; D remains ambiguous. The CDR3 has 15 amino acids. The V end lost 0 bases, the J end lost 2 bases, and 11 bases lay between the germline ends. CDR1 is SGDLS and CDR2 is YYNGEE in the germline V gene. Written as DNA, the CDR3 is TGTGCCAGCAGCGTAGCTTCCAACGGCAACACTGAAGCTTTCTTT. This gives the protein CASSVASNGNTEAFF.

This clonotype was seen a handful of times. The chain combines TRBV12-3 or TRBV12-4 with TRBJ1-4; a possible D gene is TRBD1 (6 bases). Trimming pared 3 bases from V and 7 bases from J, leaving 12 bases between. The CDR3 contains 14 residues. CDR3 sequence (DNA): TGTGCCAGCAGTTTCGGGGGGGGCGCTGAAAAACTGTTTTTT. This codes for CASSFGGGAEKLFF.

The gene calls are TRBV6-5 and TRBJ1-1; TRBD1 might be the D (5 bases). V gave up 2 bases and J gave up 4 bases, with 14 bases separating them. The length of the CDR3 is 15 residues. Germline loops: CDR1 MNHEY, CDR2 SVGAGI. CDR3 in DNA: TGTGCCAGCAGTTACCCTAGGGACGGTCGCACTGAAGCTTTCTTT. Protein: CASSYPRDGRTEAFF.

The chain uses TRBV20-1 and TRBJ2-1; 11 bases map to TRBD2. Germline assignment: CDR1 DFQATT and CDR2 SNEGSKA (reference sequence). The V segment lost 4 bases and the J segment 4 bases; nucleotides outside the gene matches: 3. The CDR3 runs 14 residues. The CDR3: CSAKIAGGYNEQFF. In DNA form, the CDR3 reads TGCAGTGCTAAGATAGCGGGAGGGTACAATGAGCAGTTCTTC.

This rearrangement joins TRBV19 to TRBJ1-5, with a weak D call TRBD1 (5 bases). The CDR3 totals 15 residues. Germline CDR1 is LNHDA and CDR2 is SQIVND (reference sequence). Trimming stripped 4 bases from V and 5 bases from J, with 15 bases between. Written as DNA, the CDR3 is TGTGCCAGTAGTACGGGACTTCTACGCGATCAGCCCCAGCATTTT. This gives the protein CASSTGLLRDQPQHF.

CDR3 sequence reads: CASSQALAVTDTQYF. DNA for the CDR3: TGCGCCAGCAGCCAAGCACTAGCGGTCACAGATACGCAGTATTTT. The gene calls are TRBV4-1 and TRBJ2-3; 8 bases match TRBD2. Germline V gene data show CDR1 as MGHRA and CDR2 as YSYEKL. J lost 2 bases, V lost 1 base, and 2 bases had no gene match. There are 15 residues in the CDR3.

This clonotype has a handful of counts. The CDR3 nucleotides are TGTGCCAGCACCCTCGGGACAGGGAATCAGCCCCAGCATTTT. This sequence encodes CASTLGTGNQPQHF. V is TRBV27 and J is TRBJ1-5, with 9 bases fitting TRBD1. The junction had 5 bases not matched to a gene; V was cut back by 7 bases and J by 4 bases. The CDR3 is 14 residues long. The germline V gene encodes CDR1 MNHEY and CDR2 SMNVEV (reference sequence).

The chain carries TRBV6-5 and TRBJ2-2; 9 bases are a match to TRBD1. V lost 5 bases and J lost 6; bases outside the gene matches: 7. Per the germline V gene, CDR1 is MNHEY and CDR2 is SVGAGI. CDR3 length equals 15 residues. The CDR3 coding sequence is TGTGCCAGCAGTCATAACAGGGGGCGCCCCGGGGAGCTGTTTTTT. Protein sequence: CASSHNRGRPGELFF.

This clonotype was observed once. CDR3 region: CASSLTGVYGYTF. The CDR3 nucleotides are TGTGCCAGCAGTTTAACAGGGGTCTATGGCTACACCTTC. The J gene is TRBJ1-2, the V gene TRBV12-3 or TRBV12-4; 7 nucleotides match TRBD1. Unmatched junction bases numbered 1, after V lost 2 bases and J lost 4 bases. The CDR3 sequence is 13 residues long.

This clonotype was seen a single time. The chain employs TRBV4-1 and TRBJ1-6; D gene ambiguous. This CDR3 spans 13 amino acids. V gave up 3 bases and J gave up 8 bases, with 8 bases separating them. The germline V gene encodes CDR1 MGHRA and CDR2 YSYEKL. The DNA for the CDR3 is TGCGCCAGCAGCCATGGGAGGGATTCACCCCTCCACTTT. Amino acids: CASSHGRDSPLHF.

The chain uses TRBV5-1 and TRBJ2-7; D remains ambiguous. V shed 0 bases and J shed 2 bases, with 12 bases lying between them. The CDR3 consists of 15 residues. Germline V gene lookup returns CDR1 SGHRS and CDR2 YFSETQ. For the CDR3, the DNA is TGCGCCAGCAGCTTGGATCCTGGCCCTCCCTACGAGCAGTACTTC. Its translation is CASSLDPGPPYEQYF. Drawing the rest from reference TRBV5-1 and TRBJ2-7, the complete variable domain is KAGVTQTPRYLIKTRGQQVTLSCSPISGHRSVSWYQQTPGQGLQFLFEYFSETQRNKGNFPGRFSGRQFSNSRSEMNVSTLELGDSALYLCASSLDPGPPYEQYFGPGTRLTVT.